The 21 T cell receptor beta chains given below trace back to one sample, sequenced in a study of shared clonotypes between healthy human individuals. Data came from immunoSEQ multiplex PCR; TCRdb stores just in-frame clones and leaves some out. The sample has 450,000 to 500,000 clones, 76% seen once. Sequencing was performed on PBMCs. All receptors derive from a woman aged 40 to 50 in good health. Some clones in this sample may be carry-over from other donors' samples.

V and J are TRBV6-5 and TRBJ1-1; D is unclear. Germline V gene lookup returns CDR1 MNHEY and CDR2 SVGAGI. The V end lost 6 bases, the J end lost 1 base, and 15 bases lay between the germline ends. This CDR3 region has 15 residues. The CDR3 is CASRPRAFGNTEAFF. DNA of the CDR3: TGTGCCAGCAGACCTAGGGCTTTCGGGAACACTGAAGCTTTCTTT.

The chain combines TRBV27 with TRBJ1-1; no clear D gene. CDR3 size: 15 residues. Per germline, CDR1 MNHEY and CDR2 SMNVEV (reference sequence). The V and J ends lost 5 bases and 0 bases respectively, with 13 bases between them. CDR3 DNA sequence: TGTGCCAGCAGTCCCGCAGGTATCATGAACACTGAAGCTTTCTTT. Translating gives CASSPAGIMNTEAFF.

The gene calls are TRBV5-6 and TRBJ2-3; TRBD1 aligns across 9 bases. Germline CDR1 SGHDT, CDR2 YYEEEE. The length of the CDR3 is 15 residues. With V trimmed by 6 bases and J by 2 bases, 7 bases remained unmatched. CDR3 DNA: TGTGCCAGCAACCGGGGACAGGGATTCACAGATACGCAGTATTTT. Its translation is CASNRGQGFTDTQYF.

In its sample, this clone was seen a few times. The V gene is TRBV5-6, the J gene TRBJ2-7; 8 bases are shared with TRBD1. Per germline, CDR1 SGHDT and CDR2 YYEEEE. The CDR3 is 14 residues long. V shed 2 bases and J 3 bases; nucleotides not matched to a gene: 4. The DNA for the CDR3 is TGTGCCAGCAGCTTCGGGACAGGACACTACGAGCAGTACTTC. Amino acids: CASSFGTGHYEQYF.

Of note for this clone: This is likely an artifact of a read error, given a far larger clone one base away. This same CDR3 is encoded by further DNA sequences in the sample. The CDR3 nucleotides read TGCAGCGAGTCCCCAAACTATGGCTACACCTTC. It specifies CSESPNYGYTF. The V call is TRBV29-1, the J call TRBJ1-2; D unclear. The CDR3 loop spans 11 amino acids. V shed 7 bases and J shed 2 bases, with 8 bases lying between them. Germline CDR1 reads SQVTM; CDR2 reads ANQGSEA.

The chain recombines TRBV18 with TRBJ1-2; tentative D call: TRBD1 (6 bases). The CDR3 is made up of 14 amino acids. CDR1 KGHSH and CDR2 LQKENI come from the germline V gene. Trimming stripped 2 bases from V and 4 bases from J, with 11 bases between. The CDR3 DNA is TGTGCCAGCTCACCAGAGACAGGCTTCTATGGCTACACCTTC. Encoded protein: CASSPETGFYGYTF.

This chain joins TRBV7-2 and TRBJ1-2; TRBD1 might be the D (5 bases). The CDR3 totals 13 residues. Deletions cut 5 bases from V and 3 bases from J, with 10 bases between. CDR1 is SGHTA and CDR2 is FQGNSA in the germline V gene. CDR3 DNA sequence: TGTGCCAGCAGCCGCAGGGAGGACTATGGCTACACCTTC. Its protein product is CASSRREDYGYTF. Looking up the rest from reference TRBV7-2 and TRBJ1-2 gives the full variable domain: GAGVSQSPSNKVTEKGKDVELRCDPISGHTALYWYRQSLGQGLEFLIYFQGNSAPDKSGLPSDRFSAERTGGSVSTLTIQRTQQEDSAVYLCASSRREDYGYTFGSGTRLTVV.

V is TRBV5-4 and J is TRBJ2-1; maybe TRBD2 (6 bases). The CDR3 consists of 14 residues. V gave up 2 bases and J gave up 10 bases, with 16 bases separating them. From germline, CDR1 is SGHNT and CDR2 YYREEE (reference sequence). This CDR3 reads CASSLYRSGPEQFF. CDR3 coding DNA: TGTGCCAGCAGCTTATACCGGAGCGGGCCCGAGCAGTTCTTC. The complete variable domain, with remaining parts taken from reference TRBV5-4 and TRBJ2-1, reads ETGVTQSPTHLIKTRGQQVTLRCSSQSGHNTVSWYQQALGQGPQFIFQYYREEENGRGNFPPRFSGLQFPNYSSELNVNALELDDSALYLCASSLYRSGPEQFFGPGTRLTVL.

The chain is built from TRBV11-3 and TRBJ2-1, with 9 bases aligning to TRBD2. Trimming removed 0 bases from V and 8 bases from J; junction bases left unmatched: 8. The CDR3 runs 16 residues. In germline, CDR1 is SGHNT, CDR2 YENEEA. CDR3 DNA: TGTGCCAGCAGCTTAGATGGTAGCGGGAGTGGGTATGAGCAGTTCTTC. It is translated as CASSLDGSGSGYEQFF.

The chain carries TRBV2 and TRBJ1-1; D not certain. Trimming cost V 6 bases and J 2 bases, with 10 bases left between them. The CDR3 runs to 13 residues. CDR1 is SNHLY, CDR2 FYNNEI, per germline. CDR3 in DNA: TGTGCCAGCAGCTCCGACACCAACACTGAAGCTTTCTTT. Translating it yields CASSSDTNTEAFF.

Turning to this clone: Given a far larger clone just one base away, this is likely a sequencing read error. Additional DNA sequences in this sample encode the identical CDR3. The chain has TRBV5-1 and TRBJ2-5; D remains ambiguous. Germline V CDR1 and CDR2: SGHRS, YFSETQ. There are 14 residues in the CDR3. Trimming cost V 4 bases and J 5 bases, with 15 bases left between them. DNA for the CDR3: TGCGCCAGCAGCCAACAGAGAAGTCAGGAGACCCAGTACTTC. Protein product: CASSQQRSQETQYF.

This clone was observed a single time. J is TRBJ1-5 and V is TRBV14; 7 positions agree with TRBD1. V was clipped by 1 base and J by 6 bases; unmatched bases: 0. The CDR3 contains 13 residues. Germline CDR1 reads SGHDN; CDR2 reads FVKESK. Here the CDR3 DNA reads TGTGCCAGCAGCCAAGCAGGGGGTCAGCCCCAGCATTTT. As protein: CASSQAGGQPQHF.

This clone was recorded only once. The rearrangement uses TRBV7-2 and TRBJ1-1, with 8 bases that match TRBD1. CDR3 length: 13 residues. CDR1 and CDR2 from the germline V gene are SGHTA and FQGNSA. J gave up 6 bases and V 9 bases, and 9 bases lay outside the gene matches. CDR3 DNA: TGTGCCAGTGGGCAGGGGGCGCTCTCTGAAGCTTTCTTT. Translating gives CASGQGALSEAFF.

The CDR3 region is CASRRQGTTNEKLFF. CDR3 DNA: TGTGCCAGCAGAAGACAAGGAACAACTAATGAAAAACTGTTTTTT. The chain combines TRBV2 with TRBJ1-4; D is uncertain. Looked up from germline, CDR1 is SNHLY and CDR2 is FYNNEI. This CDR3 has 15 amino acids. Trimming pared 6 bases from V and 0 bases from J, leaving 11 bases between.

V usage is TRBV9 and J usage is TRBJ2-1; D ambiguous. Trimming took 6 bases from V and 8 from J, leaving 18 bases between them. CDR1 is SGDLS and CDR2 is YYNGEE in the germline V gene. The CDR3 covers 14 residues. CDR3 coding DNA: TGTGCCAGCACCCCCAGATACTACCGCGATGAGCAGTTCTTC. Translated, it gives CASTPRYYRDEQFF.

The chain is built from TRBV2 and TRBJ1-1; D possibly corresponds to TRBD1 (5 bases). The CDR3 loop spans 14 amino acids. CDR1 and CDR2 from the germline V gene are SNHLY and FYNNEI. Trimming removed 4 bases at V and 0 bases at J, with 9 bases between. The DNA of the CDR3 is TGTGCCAGCAGTGCCGACAGCATGAACACTGAAGCTTTCTTT. Translation gives CASSADSMNTEAFF.

As for this clone: A read error is possible here, since a much larger clone lies one base away. Other DNA sequences in the sample encode the same CDR3. The V gene is TRBV28, the J gene TRBJ1-2; TRBD1 matches 7 bases. Per the germline V gene, CDR1 is MDHEN and CDR2 is SYDVKM. The CDR3 sequence is 12 residues long. After removal of 6 bases from V and 4 bases from J, the junction contained 2 bases not matched to a gene. DNA for the CDR3: TGTGCCAGCAGCCCAGGGGGCTATGGCTACACCTTC. Its protein product is CASSPGGYGYTF.

The sample holds one count of this clone. The chain has TRBV11-2 and TRBJ1-1; tentatively, D is TRBD1 (5 bases). V was cut by 3 bases and J by 0 bases, with 8 bases left in between. This CDR3 comprises 14 residues. From germline, CDR1 is SGHAT and CDR2 FQNNGV. CDR3 DNA sequence: TGTGCCAGCAGCTTCGGGGCTATGAACACTGAAGCTTTCTTT. Its protein product is CASSFGAMNTEAFF.

The CDR3 DNA sequence: TGTGCCAGCAGTTTATGGACTAGCGGGCGTCGGGAGCAGTACTTC. Translation: CASSLWTSGRREQYF. The chain joins TRBV28 to TRBJ2-7, with 10 nucleotides matching TRBD2. With V trimmed by 0 bases and J by 7 bases, 6 bases remained unmatched. This CDR3 region has 15 residues. Germline-derived CDR1 and CDR2 are MDHEN and SYDVKM.

This clone was seen at least ten times. The rearrangement joins TRBV7-8 to TRBJ2-7, with D unclear. Germline V gives CDR1 SGHVS, CDR2 FQNEAQ. V gave up 0 bases and J gave up 4 bases, with 4 bases separating them. This CDR3 contains 12 residues. This chain's CDR3 is CASSLARYEQYF. DNA for the CDR3: TGTGCCAGCAGCTTAGCGAGGTACGAGCAGTACTTC.

The chain carries TRBV18 and TRBJ2-5, with D possibly being TRBD1 or TRBD2 (5 bases each). V lost 2 bases and J lost 3, with 10 bases in between. This CDR3 contains 14 residues. Germline V gene lookup returns CDR1 KGHSH and CDR2 LQKENI. The CDR3 DNA sequence: TGTGCCAGCTCACCAGGGGGAAGGAAAGAGACCCAGTACTTC. It specifies CASSPGGRKETQYF.